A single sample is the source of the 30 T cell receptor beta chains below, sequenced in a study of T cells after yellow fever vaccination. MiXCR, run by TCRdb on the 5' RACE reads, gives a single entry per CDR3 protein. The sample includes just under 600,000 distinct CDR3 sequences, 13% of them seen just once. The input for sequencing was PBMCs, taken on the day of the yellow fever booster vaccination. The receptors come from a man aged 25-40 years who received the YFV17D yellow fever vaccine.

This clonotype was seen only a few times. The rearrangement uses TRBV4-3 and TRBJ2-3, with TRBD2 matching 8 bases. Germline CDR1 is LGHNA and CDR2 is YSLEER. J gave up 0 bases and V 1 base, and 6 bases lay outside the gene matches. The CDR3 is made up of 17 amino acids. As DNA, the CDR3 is TGCGCCAGCAGCCAAGGTCATCGGGGGGGGAGCACAGATACGCAGTATTTT. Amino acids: CASSQGHRGGSTDTQYF.

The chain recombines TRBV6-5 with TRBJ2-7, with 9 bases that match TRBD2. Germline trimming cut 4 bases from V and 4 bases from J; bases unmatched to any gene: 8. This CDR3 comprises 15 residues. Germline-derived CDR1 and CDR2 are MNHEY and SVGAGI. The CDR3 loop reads CASSSRSGRGYEQYF. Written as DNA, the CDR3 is TGTGCCAGCAGTTCCCGTAGCGGGAGAGGGTACGAGCAGTACTTC.

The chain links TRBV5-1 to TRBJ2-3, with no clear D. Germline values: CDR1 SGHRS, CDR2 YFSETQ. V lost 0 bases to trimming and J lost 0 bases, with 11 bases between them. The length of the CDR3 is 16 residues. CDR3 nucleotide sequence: TGCGCCAGCAGCTTGGATAGCAGACCTAGCACAGATACGCAGTATTTT. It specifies CASSLDSRPSTDTQYF.

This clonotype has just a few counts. Here the CDR3 reads CASSQEGRRTDTQYF. DNA of the CDR3: TGCGCCAGCAGCCAAGAGGGGAGGCGGACAGATACGCAGTATTTT. The chain employs TRBV4-3 and TRBJ2-3; a weak D match, TRBD2 (6 bases). CDR3 length: 15 residues. Deletions cut 0 bases from V and 3 bases from J, with 10 bases between. Germline V gene data show CDR1 as LGHNA and CDR2 as YSLEER.

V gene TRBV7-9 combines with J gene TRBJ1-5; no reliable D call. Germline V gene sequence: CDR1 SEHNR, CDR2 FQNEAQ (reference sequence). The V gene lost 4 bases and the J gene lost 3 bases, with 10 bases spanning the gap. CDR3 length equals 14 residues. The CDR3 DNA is TGTGCCAGCAGCTCGGACGGAAACAATCAGCCCCAGCATTTT. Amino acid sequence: CASSSDGNNQPQHF.

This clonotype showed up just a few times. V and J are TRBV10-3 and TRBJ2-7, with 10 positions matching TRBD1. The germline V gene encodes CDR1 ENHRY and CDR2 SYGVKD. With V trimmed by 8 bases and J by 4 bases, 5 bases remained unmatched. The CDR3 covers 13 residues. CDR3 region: CAIGRTGGYEQYF. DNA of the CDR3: TGTGCCATCGGGCGGACAGGGGGGTACGAGCAGTACTTC.

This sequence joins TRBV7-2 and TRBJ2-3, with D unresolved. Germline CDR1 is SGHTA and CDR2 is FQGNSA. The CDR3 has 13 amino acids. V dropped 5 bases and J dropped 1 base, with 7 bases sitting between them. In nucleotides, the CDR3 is TGTGCCAGCAGCATCAAGGGCACAGATACGCAGTATTTT. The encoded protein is CASSIKGTDTQYF. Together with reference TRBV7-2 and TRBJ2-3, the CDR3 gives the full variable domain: GAGVSQSPSNKVTEKGKDVELRCDPISGHTALYWYRQSLGQGLEFLIYFQGNSAPDKSGLPSDRFSAERTGGSVSTLTIQRTQQEDSAVYLCASSIKGTDTQYFGPGTRLTVL.

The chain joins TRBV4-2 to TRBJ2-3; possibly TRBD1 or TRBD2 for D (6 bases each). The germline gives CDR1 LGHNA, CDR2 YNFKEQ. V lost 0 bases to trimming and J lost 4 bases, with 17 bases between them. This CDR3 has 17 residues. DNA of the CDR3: TGTGCCAGCAGCCAAGATATCGGGGGCCCTAAGTCAGATACGCAGTATTTT. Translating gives CASSQDIGGPKSDTQYF.

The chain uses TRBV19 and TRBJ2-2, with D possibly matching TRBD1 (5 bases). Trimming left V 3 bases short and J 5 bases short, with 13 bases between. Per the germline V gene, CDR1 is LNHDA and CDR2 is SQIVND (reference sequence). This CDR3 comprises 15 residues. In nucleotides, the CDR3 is TGTGCCAGTAGTATCCTCTCGACAGTGACCGGGGAGCTGTTTTTT. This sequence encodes CASSILSTVTGELFF.

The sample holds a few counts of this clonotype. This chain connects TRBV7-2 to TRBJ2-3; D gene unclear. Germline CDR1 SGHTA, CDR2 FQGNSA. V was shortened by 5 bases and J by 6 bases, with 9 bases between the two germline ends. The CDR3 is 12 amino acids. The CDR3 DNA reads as TGTGCCAGCAGCGATTGGTTGGATACGCAGTATTTT. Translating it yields CASSDWLDTQYF.

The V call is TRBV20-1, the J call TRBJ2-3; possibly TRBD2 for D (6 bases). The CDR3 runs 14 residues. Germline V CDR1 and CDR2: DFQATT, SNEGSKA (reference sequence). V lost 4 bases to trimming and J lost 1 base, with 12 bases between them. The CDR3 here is CSAIGTPRTDTQYF. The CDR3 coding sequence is TGCAGTGCTATCGGGACTCCCCGCACAGATACGCAGTATTTT.

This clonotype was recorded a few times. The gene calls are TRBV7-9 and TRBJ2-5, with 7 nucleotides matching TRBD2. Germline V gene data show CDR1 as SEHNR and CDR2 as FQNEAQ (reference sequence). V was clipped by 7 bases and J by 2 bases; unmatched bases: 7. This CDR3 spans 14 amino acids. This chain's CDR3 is CASNLGSGQETQYF. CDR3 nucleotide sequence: TGTGCCAGCAACCTGGGTAGCGGGCAAGAGACCCAGTACTTC.

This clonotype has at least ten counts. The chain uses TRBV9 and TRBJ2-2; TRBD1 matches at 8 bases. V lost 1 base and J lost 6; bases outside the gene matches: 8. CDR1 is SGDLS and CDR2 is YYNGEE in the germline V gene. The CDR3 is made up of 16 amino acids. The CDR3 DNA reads TGTGCCAGCAGCGTACCGACAGGGGCGCTGGCCGGGGAGCTGTTTTTT. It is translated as CASSVPTGALAGELFF. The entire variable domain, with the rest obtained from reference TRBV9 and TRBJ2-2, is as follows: DSGVTQTPKHLITATGQRVTLRCSPRSGDLSVYWYQQSLDQGLQFLIQYYNGEERAKGNILERFSAQQFPDLHSELNLSSLELGDSALYFCASSVPTGALAGELFFGEGSRLTVL.

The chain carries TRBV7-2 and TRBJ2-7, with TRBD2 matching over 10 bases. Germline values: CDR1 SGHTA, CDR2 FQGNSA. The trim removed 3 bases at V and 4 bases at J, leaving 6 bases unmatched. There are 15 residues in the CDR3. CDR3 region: CASSLSSGGEYEQYF. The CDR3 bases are TGTGCCAGCAGCTTGTCTAGCGGGGGAGAATACGAGCAGTACTTC. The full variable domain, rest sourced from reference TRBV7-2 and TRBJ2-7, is GAGVSQSPSNKVTEKGKDVELRCDPISGHTALYWYRQSLGQGLEFLIYFQGNSAPDKSGLPSDRFSAERTGGSVSTLTIQRTQQEDSAVYLCASSLSSGGEYEQYFGPGTRLTVT.

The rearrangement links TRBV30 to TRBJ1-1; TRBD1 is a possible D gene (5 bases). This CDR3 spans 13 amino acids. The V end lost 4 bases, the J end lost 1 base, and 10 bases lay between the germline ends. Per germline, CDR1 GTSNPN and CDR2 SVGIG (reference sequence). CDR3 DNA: TGTGCCTGGAATTGGCAGGGGAACACTGAAGCTTTCTTT. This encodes CAWNWQGNTEAFF.

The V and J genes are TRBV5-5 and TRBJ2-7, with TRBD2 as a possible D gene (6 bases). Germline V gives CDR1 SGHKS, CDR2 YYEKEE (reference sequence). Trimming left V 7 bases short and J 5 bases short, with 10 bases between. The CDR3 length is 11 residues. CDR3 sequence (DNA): TGTGCCAGCGCCTGGGGGGACGAGCAGTACTTC. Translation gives CASAWGDEQYF.

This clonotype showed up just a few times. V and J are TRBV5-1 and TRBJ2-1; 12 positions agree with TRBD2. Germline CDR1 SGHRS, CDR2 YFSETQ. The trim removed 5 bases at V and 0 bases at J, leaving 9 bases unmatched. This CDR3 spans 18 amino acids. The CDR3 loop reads CASSLLAGGPSSYNEQFF. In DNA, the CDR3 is TGCGCCAGCAGTTTGCTAGCGGGAGGGCCGAGCTCCTACAATGAGCAGTTCTTC.

Here the CDR3 reads CASSPGALGRAFF. The CDR3 region has the DNA TGTGCCAGCAGCCCTGGGGCCTTAGGTAGAGCTTTCTTT. The chain has TRBV6-1 and TRBJ1-1; a possible D gene is TRBD1 (5 bases). Per the germline V gene, CDR1 is MNHNS and CDR2 is SASEGT. The CDR3 has 13 residues. V lost 6 bases and J lost 10, with 18 bases in between.

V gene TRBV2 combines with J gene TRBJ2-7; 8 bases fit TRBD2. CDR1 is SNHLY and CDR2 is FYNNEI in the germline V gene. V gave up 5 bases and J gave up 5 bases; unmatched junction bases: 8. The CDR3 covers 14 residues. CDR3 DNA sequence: TGTGCCAGCAGTCCCCGGGGGGGCCGGAACGAGCAGTACTTC. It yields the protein CASSPRGGRNEQYF.

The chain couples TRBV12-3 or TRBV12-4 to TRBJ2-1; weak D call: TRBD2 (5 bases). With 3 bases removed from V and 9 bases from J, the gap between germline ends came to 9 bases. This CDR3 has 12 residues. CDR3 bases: TGTGCCAGCAGTTTCCTAGCATTTGAGCAGTTCTTC. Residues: CASSFLAFEQFF.

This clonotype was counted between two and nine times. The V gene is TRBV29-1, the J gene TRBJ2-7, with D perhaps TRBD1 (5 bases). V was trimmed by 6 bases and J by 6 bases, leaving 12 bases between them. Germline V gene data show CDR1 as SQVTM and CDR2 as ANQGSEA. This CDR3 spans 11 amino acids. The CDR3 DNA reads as TGCAGCGTCCGACAGTTGCGCGAGCAGTACTTC. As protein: CSVRQLREQYF.

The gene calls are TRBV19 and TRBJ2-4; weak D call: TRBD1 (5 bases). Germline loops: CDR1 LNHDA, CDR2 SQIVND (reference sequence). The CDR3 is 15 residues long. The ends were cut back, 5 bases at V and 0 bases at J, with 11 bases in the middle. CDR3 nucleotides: TGTGCCAGTAGTCGAACAGGAGTAGCCAAAAACATTCAGTACTTC. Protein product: CASSRTGVAKNIQYF. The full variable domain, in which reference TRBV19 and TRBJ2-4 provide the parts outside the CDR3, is DGGITQSPKYLFRKEGQNVTLSCEQNLNHDAMYWYRQDPGQGLRLIYYSQIVNDFQKGDIAEGYSVSREKKESFPLTVTSAQKNPTAFYLCASSRTGVAKNIQYFGAGTRLSVL.

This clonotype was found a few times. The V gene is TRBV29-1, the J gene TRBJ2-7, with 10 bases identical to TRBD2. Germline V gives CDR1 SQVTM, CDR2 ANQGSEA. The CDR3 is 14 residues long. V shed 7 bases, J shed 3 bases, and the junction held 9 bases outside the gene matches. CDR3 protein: CSAMPGTSDYEQYF. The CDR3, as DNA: TGCAGCGCCATGCCGGGGACTAGCGACTACGAGCAGTACTTC.

The CDR3 DNA reads TGTGCCAGCAGCTTTAGCGGGAGTAATGGGGAGACCCAGTACTTC. Translating it yields CASSFSGSNGETQYF. The chain joins TRBV5-5 to TRBJ2-5; 9 nucleotides match TRBD2. CDR3 length: 15 amino acids. With 2 bases clipped from V and 5 bases from J, the junction kept 7 bases outside the gene matches. Looked up from germline, CDR1 is SGHKS and CDR2 is YYEKEE (reference sequence).

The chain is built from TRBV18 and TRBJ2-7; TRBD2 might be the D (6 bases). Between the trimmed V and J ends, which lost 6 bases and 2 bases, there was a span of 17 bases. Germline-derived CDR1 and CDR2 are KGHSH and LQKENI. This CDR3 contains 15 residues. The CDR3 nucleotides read TGTGCCAGCTCCCCCGGGAGTACGGTGGCCTACGAGCAGTACTTC. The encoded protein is CASSPGSTVAYEQYF.

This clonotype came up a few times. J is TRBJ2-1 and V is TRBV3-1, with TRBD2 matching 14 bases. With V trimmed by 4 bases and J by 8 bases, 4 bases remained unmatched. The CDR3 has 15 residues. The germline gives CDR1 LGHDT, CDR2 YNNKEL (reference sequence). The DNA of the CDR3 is TGTGCCAGCAGCCTCTTGGGACTAGCGGGAGATGAGCAGTTCTTC. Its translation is CASSLLGLAGDEQFF.

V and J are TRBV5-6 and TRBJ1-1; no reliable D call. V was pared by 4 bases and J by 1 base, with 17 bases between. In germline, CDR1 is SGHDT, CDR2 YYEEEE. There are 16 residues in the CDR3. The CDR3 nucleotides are TGTGCCAGCAGCACCCGGGTAAGGATGAGGAACACTGAAGCTTTCTTT. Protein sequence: CASSTRVRMRNTEAFF. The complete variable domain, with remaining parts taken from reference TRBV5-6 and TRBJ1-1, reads DAGVTQSPTHLIKTRGQQVTLRCSPKSGHDTVSWYQQALGQGPQFIFQYYEEEERQRGNFPDRFSGHQFPNYSSELNVNALLLGDSALYLCASSTRVRMRNTEAFFGQGTRLTVV.

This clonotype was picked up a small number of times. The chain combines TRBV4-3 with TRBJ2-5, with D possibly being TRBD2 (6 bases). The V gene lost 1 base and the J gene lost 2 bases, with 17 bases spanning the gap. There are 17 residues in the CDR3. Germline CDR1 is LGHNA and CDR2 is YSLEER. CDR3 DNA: TGCGCCAGCAGCCAAGGAAGGAGAAGTAGCGGTCAAGAGACCCAGTACTTC. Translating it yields CASSQGRRSSGQETQYF.

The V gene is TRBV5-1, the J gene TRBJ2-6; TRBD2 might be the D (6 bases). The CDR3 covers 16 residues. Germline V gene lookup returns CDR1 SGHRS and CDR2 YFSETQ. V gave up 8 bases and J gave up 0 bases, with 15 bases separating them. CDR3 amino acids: CASTPSVYSGANVLTF. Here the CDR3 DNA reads TGCGCCAGTACACCTAGCGTATACTCTGGGGCCAACGTCCTGACTTTC.

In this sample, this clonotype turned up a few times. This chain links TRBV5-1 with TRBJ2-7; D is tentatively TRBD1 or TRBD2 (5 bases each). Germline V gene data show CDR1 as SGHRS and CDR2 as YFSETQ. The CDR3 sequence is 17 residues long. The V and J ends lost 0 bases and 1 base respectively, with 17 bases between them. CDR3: CASSLAFRTGASYEQYF. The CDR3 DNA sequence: TGCGCCAGCAGCTTGGCGTTCAGGACTGGGGCTTCCTACGAGCAGTACTTC.